The T cell receptor beta chain under discussion was sequenced for a study of cytomegalovirus exposure and HLA in healthy donors. Study observations and caveats: Investigators reported 164 TCR beta chains as tied to cytomegalovirus. It emerged from a later analysis that several of the most significant clusters appeared to be linked to common viral pathogens. Equally common other TCR beta chains were less clonally expanded than HLA-associated ones, a later analysis found.

CDR3 length: 14 amino acids. The V gene end was trimmed by 5 bases and the J gene end by 1 base; junction bases not matched to a gene: 2. Germline-derived CDR1 and CDR2 are SGHTA and FQGNSA. A few counts support this clone. Its specificity is not known. The PCR made use of 60 Vbeta and 13 Jbeta primers. Repertoires were generated with immunoSEQ multiplex PCR, while TCRdb's copy carries only in-frame clones and drops some. Of approximately 190,000 clones listed, 65% to 85% are singletons. Each of the donors was a healthy bone marrow donor. The chain uses TRBV7-2 and TRBJ2-5; TRBD2 matches at 9 bases. Material for sequencing was PBMCs. This TCR was recovered from a boy between 2 and 15 years old in good health and CMV-seronegative. Here the CDR3 DNA reads TGTGCCAGCAGCAGGGGACTAGCCCAAGAGACCCAGTACTTC. Amino acids: CASSRGLAQETQYF.